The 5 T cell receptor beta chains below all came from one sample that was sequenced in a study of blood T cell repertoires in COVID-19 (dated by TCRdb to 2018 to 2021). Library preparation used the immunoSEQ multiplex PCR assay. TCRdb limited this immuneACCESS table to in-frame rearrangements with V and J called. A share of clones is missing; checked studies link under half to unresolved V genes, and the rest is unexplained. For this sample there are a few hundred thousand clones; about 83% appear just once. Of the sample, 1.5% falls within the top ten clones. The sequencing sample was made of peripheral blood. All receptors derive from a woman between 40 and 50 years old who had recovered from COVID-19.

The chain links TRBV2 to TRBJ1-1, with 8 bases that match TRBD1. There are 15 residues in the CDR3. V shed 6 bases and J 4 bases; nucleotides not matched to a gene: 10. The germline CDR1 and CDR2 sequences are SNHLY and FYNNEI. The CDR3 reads CASSPHPGQGTEAFF. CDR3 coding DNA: TGTGCCAGCAGCCCTCACCCCGGACAGGGCACTGAAGCTTTCTTT.

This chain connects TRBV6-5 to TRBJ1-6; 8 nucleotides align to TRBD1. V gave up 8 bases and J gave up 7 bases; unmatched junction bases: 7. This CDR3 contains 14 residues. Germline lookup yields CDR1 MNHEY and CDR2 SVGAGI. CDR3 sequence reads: CASLSRDRNSPLHF. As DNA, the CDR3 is TGTGCCAGCCTTTCTCGGGACAGGAATTCACCCCTCCACTTT.

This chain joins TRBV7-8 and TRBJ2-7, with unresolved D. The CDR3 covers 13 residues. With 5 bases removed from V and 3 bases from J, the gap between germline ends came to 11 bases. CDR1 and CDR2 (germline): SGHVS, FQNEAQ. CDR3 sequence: CASSDRLGYEQYF. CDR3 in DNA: TGTGCCAGCAGCGATCGACTGGGCTACGAGCAGTACTTC.

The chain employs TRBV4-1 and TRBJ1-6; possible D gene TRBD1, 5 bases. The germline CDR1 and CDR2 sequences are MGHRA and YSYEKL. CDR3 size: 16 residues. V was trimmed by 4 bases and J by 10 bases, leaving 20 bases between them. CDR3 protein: CASSRGGTAGWSPLHF. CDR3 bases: TGCGCCAGCAGCCGGGGGGGAACAGCGGGTTGGTCACCCCTCCACTTT.

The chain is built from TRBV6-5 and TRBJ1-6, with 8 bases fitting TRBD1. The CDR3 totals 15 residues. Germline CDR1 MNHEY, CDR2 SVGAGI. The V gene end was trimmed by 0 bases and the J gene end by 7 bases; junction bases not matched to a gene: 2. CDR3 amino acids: CASSYSDRANSPLHF. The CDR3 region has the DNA TGTGCCAGCAGTTACTCGGACAGGGCCAATTCACCCCTCCACTTT.